This T cell receptor (beta chain) was profiled in a study of CD8 T cells in ankylosing spondylitis (dated by TCRdb to 2015 to 2018). Study-wide context: The study profiled T cell receptor beta repertoires in healthy donors and ankylosing spondylitis patients to find disease-linked TCR variants. The full study cohort comprised about 25 ankylosing spondylitis patients and roughly 110 healthy donors. Peripheral blood was sampled, and synovial fluid was additionally collected from ankylosing spondylitis patients. Beyond this particular receptor, the publication reports: Blood from ankylosing spondylitis patients appeared to be characterized by a TCR beta motif composed of under ten highly homologous amino acid variants. In peripheral blood, the disease-linked clones were found at relatively low frequencies and had a CD8+ phenotype. The disease-linked clones were reported to be significantly enriched in matched synovial fluid samples from ankylosing spondylitis patients. Some TCR beta motif variants had previously been reported in synovial fluid and blood of reactive arthritis patients, which suggested common disease-initiation mechanisms.

This clonotype appeared a few times. It lacks a known antigen. One base away there is no much larger clone; base qualities are not given. The germline V gene sets CDR1 to SGDLS and CDR2 to YYNGEE. V and J are trimmed by 0 bases and 7 bases, and the gene matches miss 6 bases of the junction. The CDR3, cysteine through phenylalanine, is 16 amino acids long. The only DNA kept is the CDR3, 48 bases in frame from the first base. Sequencing instrument: Illumina HiSeq 2500. Quantitative 5'-RACE with molecular barcodes was the method used to prepare the TCR beta libraries. Regarding the original processing steps: A new computational method based on a probabilistic model of VDJ rearrangement was used to identify disease-linked TCR variants. TCRdb applied fastp at Q25 and MiXCR to the public reads, then kept only in-frame beta chains. Entries that share a CDR3 protein sequence are merged under the most common genes and DNA. These V and J calls derive from TCRdb rather than the authors' analysis. Across this sample there are about 840,000 distinct CDR3 sequences, with about an eighth seen only once. Together, the top ten hold approximately 0.51% of the sample.

The rearranged chain carries TRBV9 and TRBJ2-1, with 11 bases in between that match TRBD2. Sequences were obtained from blood, either unsorted or a sorted T cell fraction (not recorded which). The receptor was derived from a male donor with ankylosing spondylitis. The encoded CDR3 is CASSVVSGGAGNEQFF. The DNA sequence is as follows: TGTGCCAGCAGCGTAGTTAGCGGGGGGGCGGGGAATGAGCAGTTCTTC.